This T cell receptor (beta chain) was captured by sequencing in a study of beta chain features in type 1 diabetes (dated 2018 in TCRdb). Looking at the study overall: No differences in mean age, gender distribution, total cell number or subset yield were found between patients and healthy donors. In the study, recently diagnosed type 1 diabetes patients and matched healthy donors were compared on the TCRB repertoires of their sorted circulating CD4+ T cell subsets. Regulatory and stem cell-like memory subsets were isolated from only 8 patients and roughly eight healthy donors, whereas naive and central memory subsets came from all 30 or so donors. A total of some 110 million sorted cells were examined across all samples, and a strong correlation was observed between cell number per subset and RNA yield.

General findings and caveats noted by the study authors: Type 1 diabetes patients showed a moderate but significant shortening of TCRB CDR3 length in all four CD4+ subsets. Because small numbers of individuals were included in the HLA sub-analyses, any influence of HLA type on TCRB rearrangement was left unresolved. Sequencing cDNA rather than genomic DNA could over-represent highly expressing activated cells, although activation and CD3 levels did not differ between groups. Shorter templates might be favored by PCR, yet because patient and control samples were amplified and corrected together, any such skew would affect both groups equally. Naive, central memory and regulatory TCRB repertoires appeared more similar among patients than among healthy donors. Fewer insertions and more nucleotide deletions at VDJ recombination sites were observed in patients with type 1 diabetes, implying thymic rearrangement abnormalities.

From each donor, a single peripheral blood sample of about 100 mL on average was drawn into heparinised tubes. A BD FACSAria II and a panel including CD45RO, CCR7, CD25, CD127, CD95 and CD27 were used to sort naive, central memory, regulatory and stem cell-like memory CD4+ T cells. A purity above 95% was achieved for all sorted populations. PBMCs were separated immediately by Lymphoprep density gradient centrifugation and were stained directly, without being cultured. So that batch effects would be minimized, each experiment stained and sorted samples in pairs, pairing one healthy donor with one patient. The entire isolated RNA was reverse transcribed using the High Capacity cDNA Reverse Transcription Kit, and thus expressed TCRB transcripts were sequenced. Deep immunoSEQ sequencing was performed on naive, central memory and regulatory T cell samples, with an average of around 3.4 million total reads per sample. Sorted cells were lysed in RLT buffer and RNA was extracted with DNase-treated RNeasy Micro or Mini kits, depending on cell number. To prevent cross-contamination, each cell subset was processed individually, whereas patient and healthy donor samples were processed jointly. Using the immunoSEQ multiplex PCR, TCRB sequences were amplified from cDNA into 87-bp fragments spanning the CDR3 region. The amplicons were sequenced using the Illumina HiSeq platform. In the paper's pipeline: Synthetic template baselines were used to correct PCR bias computationally, reads within Hamming distance 2 were collapsed together, and singletons that could not be merged were discarded. Reads were aligned to IMGT to assign V, D and J genes, CDR3 length, and insertions or deletions at six rearrangement sites. Clonotype counts were normalized to sorted cell number within each subset before computing true diversity and Gini coefficients with the tcR R package. Repertoire sharing was quantified using the overlap coefficient calculated on TCRB nucleotide sequences. Out-of-frame TCRB sequences from naive cells were analyzed to stand in for the pre-selection repertoire. TCRdb re-hosts the immuneACCESS table, in-frame sequences only. Its copies lack some clones; in the studies checked, an unresolved V gene accounts for under half of them, and the cause for the rest is not known. From that table come the V and J calls and clone size; the DNA was used to work out D and trimming. Across this sample there are some 640,000 clones, with more than 13% seen only once. Jointly, the top ten make up 0.035% to 0.045% of the sample.

CDR1 and CDR2, looked up from the germline V gene, are SGHRS and YFSETQ. The CDR3 goes from the cysteine to the phenylalanine over 14 residues. This entry keeps only the CDR3 DNA: 42 bases, framed from base 1. V loses 2 bases at its end and J loses 1 base; junction bases beyond the gene matches: 1. With respect to this clone: This receptor's antigen is unknown. Qualities for individual bases were not recorded, and no much larger clone is one base off. Within the sample, other DNA sequences also encode this same CDR3.

Recombination connected TRBV5-1 to TRBJ2-5; 8 bases in between match TRBD2. This TCR was recovered from a man younger than 35 with type 1 diabetes. The material sequenced was naive CD4+ T cells from blood. The sample's cell subset or site label, decoded: true naive CD4+ T cells. The CDR3 protein: CASSLGTSQETQYF. At the DNA level, the sequence is TGCGCCAGCAGCTTAGGGACTAGCCAAGAGACCCAGTACTTC. Beyond the CDR3, the reference TRBV5-1 and TRBJ2-5 genes provide the residues; the full variable domain reads: KAGVTQTPRYLIKTRGQQVTLSCSPISGHRSVSWYQQTPGQGLQFLFEYFSETQRNKGNFPGRFSGRQFSNSRSEMNVSTLELGDSALYLCASSLGTSQETQYFGPGTRLLVL.